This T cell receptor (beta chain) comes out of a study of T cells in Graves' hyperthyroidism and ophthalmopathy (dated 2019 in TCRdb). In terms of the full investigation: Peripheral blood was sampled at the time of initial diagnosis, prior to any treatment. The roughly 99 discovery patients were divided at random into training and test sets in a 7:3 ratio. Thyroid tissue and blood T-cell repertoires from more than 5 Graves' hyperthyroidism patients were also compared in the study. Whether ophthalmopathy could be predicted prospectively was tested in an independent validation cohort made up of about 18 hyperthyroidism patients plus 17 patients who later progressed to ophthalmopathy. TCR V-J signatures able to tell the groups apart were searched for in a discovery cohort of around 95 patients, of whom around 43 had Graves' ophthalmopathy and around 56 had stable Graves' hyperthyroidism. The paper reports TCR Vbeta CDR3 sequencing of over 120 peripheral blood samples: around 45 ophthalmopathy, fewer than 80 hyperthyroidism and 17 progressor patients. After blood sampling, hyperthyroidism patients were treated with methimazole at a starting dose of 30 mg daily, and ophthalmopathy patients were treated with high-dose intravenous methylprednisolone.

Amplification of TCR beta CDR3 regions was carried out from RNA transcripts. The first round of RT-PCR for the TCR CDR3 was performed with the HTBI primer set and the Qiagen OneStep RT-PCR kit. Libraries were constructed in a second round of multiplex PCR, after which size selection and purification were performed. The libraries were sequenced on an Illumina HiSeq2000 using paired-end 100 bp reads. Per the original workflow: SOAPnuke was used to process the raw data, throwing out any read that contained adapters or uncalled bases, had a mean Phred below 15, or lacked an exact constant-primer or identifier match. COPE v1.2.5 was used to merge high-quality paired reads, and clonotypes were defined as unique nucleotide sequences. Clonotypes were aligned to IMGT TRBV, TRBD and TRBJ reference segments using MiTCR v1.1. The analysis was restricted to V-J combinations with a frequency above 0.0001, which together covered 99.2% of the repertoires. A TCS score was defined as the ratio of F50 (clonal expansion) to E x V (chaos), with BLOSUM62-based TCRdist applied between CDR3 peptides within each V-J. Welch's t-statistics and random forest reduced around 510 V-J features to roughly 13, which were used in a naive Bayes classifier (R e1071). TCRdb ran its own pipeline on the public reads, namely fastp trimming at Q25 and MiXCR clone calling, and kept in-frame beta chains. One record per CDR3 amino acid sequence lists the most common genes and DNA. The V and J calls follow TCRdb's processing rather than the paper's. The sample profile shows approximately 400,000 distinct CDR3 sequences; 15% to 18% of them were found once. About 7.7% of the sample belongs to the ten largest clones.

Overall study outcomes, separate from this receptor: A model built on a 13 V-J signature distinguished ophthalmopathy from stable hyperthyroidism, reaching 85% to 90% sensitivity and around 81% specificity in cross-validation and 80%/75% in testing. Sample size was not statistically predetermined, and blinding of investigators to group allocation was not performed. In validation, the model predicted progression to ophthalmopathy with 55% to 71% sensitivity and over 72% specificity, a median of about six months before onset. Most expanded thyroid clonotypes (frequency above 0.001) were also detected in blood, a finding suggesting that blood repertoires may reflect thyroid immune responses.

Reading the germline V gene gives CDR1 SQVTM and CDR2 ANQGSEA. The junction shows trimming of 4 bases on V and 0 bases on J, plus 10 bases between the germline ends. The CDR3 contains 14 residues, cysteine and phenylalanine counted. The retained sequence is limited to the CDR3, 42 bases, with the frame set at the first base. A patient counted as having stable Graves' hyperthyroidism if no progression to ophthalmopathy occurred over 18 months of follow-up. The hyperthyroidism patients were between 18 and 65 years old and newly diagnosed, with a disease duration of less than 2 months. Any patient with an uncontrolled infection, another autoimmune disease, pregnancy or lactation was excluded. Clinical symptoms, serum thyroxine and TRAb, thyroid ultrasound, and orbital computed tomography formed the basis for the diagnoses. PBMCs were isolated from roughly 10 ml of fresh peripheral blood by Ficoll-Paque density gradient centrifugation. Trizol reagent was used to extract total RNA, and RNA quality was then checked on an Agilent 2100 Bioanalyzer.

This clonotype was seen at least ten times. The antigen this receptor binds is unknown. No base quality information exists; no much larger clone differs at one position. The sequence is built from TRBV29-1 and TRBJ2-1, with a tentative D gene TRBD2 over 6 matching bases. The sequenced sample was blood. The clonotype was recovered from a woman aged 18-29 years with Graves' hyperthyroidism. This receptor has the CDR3 CSVGAGLSYNEQFF. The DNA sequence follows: TGCAGCGTTGGGGCGGGACTCTCCTACAATGAGCAGTTCTTC.